This T cell receptor beta chain was observed in a study of blood T cell repertoires in COVID-19. Sequenced by immunoSEQ multiplex PCR; TCRdb stores in-frame clones only, minus some. The sample gives 230,000 or so clones, 85% to 90% of which show up once; 2.1% is in the top ten. The CDR3 is 15 amino acids. Germline-derived CDR1 and CDR2 are MNHEY and SMNVEV (reference sequence). Germline trimming cut 6 bases from V and 0 bases from J; bases unmatched to any gene: 4. Sequencing was carried out using peripheral blood. The chain couples TRBV27 to TRBJ2-1; 8 nucleotides match TRBD2. This clonotype was sampled from a woman aged 55-69 years with COVID-19, enrolled during active disease. CDR3 sequence: CASRGGGSSYNEQFF. CDR3 nucleotides: TGTGCCAGCAGGGGCGGGGGGAGCTCCTACAATGAGCAGTTCTTC.